This T cell receptor (beta chain) stems from a study of cytomegalovirus exposure and HLA in healthy donors. V lost 5 bases, J lost 5 bases, and 2 bases stayed unmatched. The germline V gene has CDR1 PRHDT and CDR2 FYEKMQ (reference sequence). The CDR3 extends over 12 amino acids. The protocol was immunoSEQ multiplex PCR, while the TCRdb copy is restricted to in-frame clones and leaves out a portion. The sample consists of roughly 310,000 clones, approximately 91% of them appearing once. The source is a man aged 25-40 years in good health and CMV-seronegative. Sequencing was carried out using PBMCs. The rearrangement links TRBV13 to TRBJ2-7; TRBD1 matches 8 bases. DNA of the CDR3: TGTGCCAGCAGCGCACAGGGGGACGAGCAGTACTTC. Encoded protein: CASSAQGDEQYF.